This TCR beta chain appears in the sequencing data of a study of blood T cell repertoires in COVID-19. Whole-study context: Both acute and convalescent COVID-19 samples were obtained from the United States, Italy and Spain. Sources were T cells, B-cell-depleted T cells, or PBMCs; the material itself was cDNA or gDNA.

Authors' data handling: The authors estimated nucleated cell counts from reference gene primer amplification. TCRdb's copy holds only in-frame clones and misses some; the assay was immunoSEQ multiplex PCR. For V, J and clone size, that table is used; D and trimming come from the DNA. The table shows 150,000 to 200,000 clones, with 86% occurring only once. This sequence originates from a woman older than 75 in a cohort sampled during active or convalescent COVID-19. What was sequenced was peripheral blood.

CDR3 sequence: CATSDASNSGANVLTF. The DNA for the CDR3 is TGTGCCACCAGTGATGCGAGTAACTCTGGGGCCAACGTCCTGACTTTC. The chain couples TRBV24-1 to TRBJ2-6; unclear D gene. V lost 3 bases and J 0 bases, leaving 8 bases between the germline ends. CDR3 length equals 16 residues. Germline CDR1 and CDR2: KGHDR and SFDVKD.